This is a list of T cell receptor beta chains from one sample in a study of vaccination effects on CD4 cells after COVID-19. For these TCRs, the target antigens are not known. The assay was immunoSEQ multiplex PCR, and TCRdb's table has in-frame clones only and misses some. The profile shows 45,000 to 70,000 clones, about 77% of them singletons. Sequencing was performed on CD4+ T cells from PBMCs cultured with HIV peptides, taken before COVID-19 vaccination. These TCRs come from a human donor who had a prior SARS-CoV-2 infection. The conserved cysteine and the conserved F or W are not part of the CDR3 here. Fields, in order: clone size, V gene, J gene, CDR3 protein. Clone sizes are given selectively: once, few, many, or a class where the clone is expanded.

clone_size: .
v_call: TRBV5-5
j_call: TRBJ2-3
cdr3_aa: ASSFLAGGADTQY

clone_size: .
v_call: TRBV6-5
j_call: TRBJ1-3
cdr3_aa: ASSYSYLGGNTIY

clone_size: few
v_call: TRBV9
j_call: TRBJ1-5
cdr3_aa: ASSVGQGQPQH

clone_size: .
v_call: TRBV18
j_call: TRBJ2-5
cdr3_aa: ASRRTSGRPYQETQY

clone_size: once
v_call: TRBV5-1
j_call: TRBJ2-5
cdr3_aa: ASSNLAGEAETQY

clone_size: .
v_call: TRBV6-2/TRBV6-3
j_call: TRBJ1-5
cdr3_aa: ASSKRRASGNQPQH

clone_size: .
v_call: TRBV19
j_call: TRBJ1-2
cdr3_aa: ATRSGSQGYYGYT

clone_size: .
v_call: TRBV11-2
j_call: TRBJ2-4
cdr3_aa: ASSPLLQNIQY

clone_size: .
v_call: TRBV6-1
j_call: TRBJ1-3
cdr3_aa: ASSEWGVAGNTIY

clone_size: .
v_call: TRBV5-1
j_call: TRBJ2-5
cdr3_aa: ASSIGLAGGQETQY

clone_size: .
v_call: TRBV2
j_call: TRBJ1-3
cdr3_aa: ASSEQGAFAGNTIY

clone_size: .
v_call: TRBV3-1/TRBV3-2
j_call: TRBJ1-2
cdr3_aa: ASSQGTAENYGYT

clone_size: few
v_call: TRBV30
j_call: TRBJ1-3
cdr3_aa: AWDRGRSGNTIY

clone_size: .
v_call: TRBV5-4
j_call: TRBJ2-3
cdr3_aa: ASSLSGTSPDTQY

clone_size: .
v_call: TRBV18
j_call: TRBJ2-7
cdr3_aa: ASSPAGLARYEQY

clone_size: .
v_call: TRBV13
j_call: TRBJ2-7
cdr3_aa: ASSLQGVGEQY

clone_size: .
v_call: TRBV9
j_call: TRBJ1-1
cdr3_aa: ASSGKTGANTEAF

clone_size: once
v_call: TRBV6-2/TRBV6-3
j_call: TRBJ2-6
cdr3_aa: ASSKQGSGANVLT

clone_size: .
v_call: TRBV4-2
j_call: TRBJ2-1
cdr3_aa: ASSQFPGPTSGYNEQF

clone_size: .
v_call: TRBV7-8
j_call: TRBJ1-6
cdr3_aa: ASSPRTGLGNSPLH

clone_size: .
v_call: TRBV5-1
j_call: TRBJ2-3
cdr3_aa: ASSIDSTDTQY

clone_size: .
v_call: TRBV11-2
j_call: TRBJ2-1
cdr3_aa: ASSPLALYNEQF

clone_size: .
v_call: TRBV11-2
j_call: TRBJ2-1
cdr3_aa: ASSYGTGSHNEQF

clone_size: .
v_call: TRBV6-5
j_call: TRBJ1-6
cdr3_aa: ASMRDRGFVSLH

clone_size: .
v_call: TRBV7-3
j_call: TRBJ2-1
cdr3_aa: ASSLGQGNEQF

clone_size: once
v_call: TRBV12-3/TRBV12-4
j_call: TRBJ1-2
cdr3_aa: ASSLVREYGYT

clone_size: once
v_call: TRBV6-6
j_call: TRBJ2-5
cdr3_aa: ASSRTASRGYQETQY

clone_size: once
v_call: TRBV29-1
j_call: TRBJ2-5
cdr3_aa: SVEDPAFPRETQY

clone_size: .
v_call: TRBV15
j_call: TRBJ2-1
cdr3_aa: ATSTRTDDNEQF

clone_size: .
v_call: TRBV23-1
j_call: TRBJ1-5
cdr3_aa: ASMRTGREQPQH

clone_size: .
v_call: TRBV21-1
j_call: TRBJ2-7
cdr3_aa: ASSKERGGVGCYEQY

clone_size: .
v_call: TRBV2
j_call: TRBJ2-5
cdr3_aa: ASSAITGVGETQY

clone_size: .
v_call: TRBV7-3
j_call: TRBJ2-5
cdr3_aa: ASSPGSQETQY

clone_size: few
v_call: TRBV28
j_call: TRBJ1-2
cdr3_aa: ASRQGSPGYT

clone_size: .
v_call: TRBV2
j_call: TRBJ1-5
cdr3_aa: ASGGGSEQPQH

clone_size: .
v_call: TRBV20-1
j_call: TRBJ2-5
cdr3_aa: SASQTMETQY

clone_size: .
v_call: TRBV5-5
j_call: TRBJ1-2
cdr3_aa: ASSLVAGGSYGYT

clone_size: .
v_call: TRBV11-2
j_call: TRBJ2-3
cdr3_aa: ASSPHQGQGGLGTQY

clone_size: .
v_call: TRBV7-9
j_call: TRBJ2-7
cdr3_aa: ASSRTGGLASYEQY

clone_size: .
v_call: TRBV7-3
j_call: TRBJ2-1
cdr3_aa: ASSLKSSSGGYEQF

clone_size: once
v_call: TRBV9
j_call: TRBJ2-7
cdr3_aa: ASSVGTGGVPYEQY

clone_size: .
v_call: TRBV2
j_call: TRBJ2-3
cdr3_aa: ASRVVGDTQY

clone_size: .
v_call: TRBV6-5
j_call: TRBJ1-4
cdr3_aa: ASTDRGLKKLF

clone_size: .
v_call: TRBV12-5
j_call: TRBJ1-1
cdr3_aa: ASGTWTGTNTEAF

clone_size: .
v_call: TRBV28
j_call: TRBJ1-4
cdr3_aa: ASSFLGQGGEKLF

clone_size: few
v_call: TRBV2
j_call: TRBJ1-2
cdr3_aa: ASRDDRGGIGYT

clone_size: .
v_call: TRBV11-2
j_call: TRBJ1-2
cdr3_aa: ASSLQGQYYGYT